These T cell receptor beta chains were read from a single sample in a study of T cell repertoires in cytomegalovirus infection. TCRdb recomputed calls from the reads with MiXCR, one row per CDR3 protein. The sample holds fewer than 400,000 distinct CDR3 sequences, around 18% seen once. Source material: PBMCs. The source of these receptors is a human donor in good health (CMV status not recorded). Some clones in this sample may be carry-over from other donors' samples. Both conserved end residues are part of each CDR3. A D gene is named only where the DNA matches it firmly. Only part of the rows carry a size: once, few, many, or a class if the clone is expanded.

V gene,clone size,J gene,D gene,CDR3 DNA,CDR3 protein
TRBV7-2,many,TRBJ2-5,-,TGTGCCAGCAGCTTAGATAGGCAGGCTATCCCGGCAGAGACCCAGTACTTC,CASSLDRQAIPAETQYF
TRBV6-8,few,TRBJ1-3,-,TGTGCCAGCAGCGAGGGGTCCTCTGGAAACACCATATATTTT,CASSEGSSGNTIYF
TRBV3-1,-,TRBJ2-1,-,TGTGCCAGCAGCCAAGATGGCCTTGGAATGGTTCTCAATGAGCAGTTCTTC,CASSQDGLGMVLNEQFF
TRBV7-9,many,TRBJ1-1,-,TGTGCCAGCAGCTTAGCTGGGGGCGCTGAAGCTTTCTTT,CASSLAGGAEAFF
TRBV7-9,many,TRBJ2-5,TRBD1,TGTGCCAGCAGCATCGGGACAGAACGAGAAGAGACCCAGTACTTC,CASSIGTEREETQYF
TRBV15,many,TRBJ1-2,TRBD1,TGTGCCACCAGACCCAGGGGGCTCCACTATGGCTACACCTTC,CATRPRGLHYGYTF
TRBV5-6,few,TRBJ2-1,-,TGTGCCAGCAGCCTCCGGGATACCCCACCACTTGAGCAGTTCTTC,CASSLRDTPPLEQFF
TRBV23-1,few,TRBJ2-3,TRBD1,TGCGCCAGCCTAGGGACAGGGTGCACAGATACGCAGTATTTT,CASLGTGCTDTQYF
TRBV20-1,-,TRBJ2-5,TRBD1,TGCAGTGCTAGAACGACAGGGGGGTACCAAGAGACCCAGTACTTC,CSARTTGGYQETQYF
TRBV3-1,-,TRBJ2-5,TRBD1,TGTGCCAGCAGTGGACAGGGGAATACACTGAGCTTC,CASSGQGNTLSF
TRBV3-1,few,TRBJ2-1,-,TGTGCCAGCAGCCAAGGTAAGGCCTACAATGAGCAGTTCTTC,CASSQGKAYNEQFF
TRBV7-8,many,TRBJ2-1,-,TGTGCCAGCAGCTTGGCTCCCCCCGGGCAGTTCTTC,CASSLAPPGQFF
TRBV2,-,TRBJ2-3,TRBD1,TGTGCCAGCAGTAGGACAGGAAACACAGATACGCAGTATTTT,CASSRTGNTDTQYF
TRBV5-4,few,TRBJ2-1,-,TGTGCCAGCAGCTCCGCTCGGAGCGACGCCGGGGAGCAGTTCTTC,CASSSARSDAGEQFF
TRBV18,few,TRBJ2-5,TRBD2,TGTGCCAGCTCACCGAGGACTAGTTGGGAGGAGACCCAGTACTTC,CASSPRTSWEETQYF
TRBV6-1,many,TRBJ1-5,-,TGTGCCAGCAAGCGGGATGATCAGCCCCAGCATTTT,CASKRDDQPQHF
TRBV7-2,many,TRBJ1-1,-,TGTGCCAGCAGCTTATATCGGGAATTAACTGAAGCTTTCTTT,CASSLYRELTEAFF
TRBV29-1,few,TRBJ2-5,TRBD1,TGCAGCGCCGACAGGGAGTGGGGAGAGACCCAGTACTTC,CSADREWGETQYF
TRBV28,few,TRBJ1-6,-,TGTGCCAGCAGTACATTTCAGAATTCACCCCTCCACTTT,CASSTFQNSPLHF